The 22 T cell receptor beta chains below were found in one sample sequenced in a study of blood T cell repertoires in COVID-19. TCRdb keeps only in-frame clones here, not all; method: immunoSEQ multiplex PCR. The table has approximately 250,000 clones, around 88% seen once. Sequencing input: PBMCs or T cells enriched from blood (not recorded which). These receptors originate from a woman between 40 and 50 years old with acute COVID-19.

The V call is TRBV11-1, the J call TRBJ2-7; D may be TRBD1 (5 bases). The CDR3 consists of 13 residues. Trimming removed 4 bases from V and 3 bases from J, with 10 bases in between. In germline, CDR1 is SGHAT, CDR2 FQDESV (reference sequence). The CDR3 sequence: CASSSQGGYEQYF. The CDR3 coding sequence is TGTGCCAGCAGCTCCCAGGGCGGCTACGAGCAGTACTTC.

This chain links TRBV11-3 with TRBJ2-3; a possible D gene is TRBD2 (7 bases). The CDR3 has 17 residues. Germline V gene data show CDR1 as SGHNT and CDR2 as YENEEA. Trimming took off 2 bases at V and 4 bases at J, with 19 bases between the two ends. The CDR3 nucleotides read TGTGCCAGCAGCTTATTGAGGGGGAGGGATTCGTCAGATACGCAGTATTTT. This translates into CASSLLRGRDSSDTQYF.

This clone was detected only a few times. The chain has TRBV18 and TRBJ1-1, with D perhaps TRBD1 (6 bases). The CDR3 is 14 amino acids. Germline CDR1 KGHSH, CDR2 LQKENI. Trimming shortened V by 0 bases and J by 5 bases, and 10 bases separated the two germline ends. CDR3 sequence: CASSPPTGRTEAFF. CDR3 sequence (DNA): TGTGCCAGCTCACCACCTACAGGGCGGACTGAAGCTTTCTTT.

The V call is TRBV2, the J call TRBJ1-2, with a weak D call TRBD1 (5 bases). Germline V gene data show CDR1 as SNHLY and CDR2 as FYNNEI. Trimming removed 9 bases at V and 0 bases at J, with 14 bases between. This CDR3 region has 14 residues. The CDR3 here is CARQLTETNYGYTF. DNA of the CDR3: TGTGCCAGACAACTGACAGAAACTAACTATGGCTACACCTTC.

The CDR3 reads CASSLAGQGGYEQYF. CDR3 nucleotide sequence: TGTGCCAGCAGCTTAGCCGGACAGGGGGGCTACGAGCAGTACTTC. The J gene is TRBJ2-7, the V gene TRBV7-6; 10 positions agree with TRBD1. Germline CDR1 and CDR2: SGHVS and FNYEAQ. The CDR3 sequence is 15 residues long. With V trimmed by 0 bases and J by 3 bases, 2 bases remained unmatched. The full variable domain, its missing parts supplied by reference TRBV7-6 and TRBJ2-7, is GAGVSQSPRYKVTKRGQDVALRCDPISGHVSLYWYRQALGQGPEFLTYFNYEAQQDKSGLPNDRFSAERPEGSISTLTIQRTEQRDSAMYRCASSLAGQGGYEQYFGPGTRLTVT.

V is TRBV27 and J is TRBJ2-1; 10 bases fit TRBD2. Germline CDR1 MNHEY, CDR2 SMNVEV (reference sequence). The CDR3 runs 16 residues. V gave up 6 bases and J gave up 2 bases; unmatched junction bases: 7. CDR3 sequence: CASSLGGLATYNEQFF. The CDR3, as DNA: TGTGCCAGCAGCCTAGGGGGACTAGCGACCTACAATGAGCAGTTCTTC.

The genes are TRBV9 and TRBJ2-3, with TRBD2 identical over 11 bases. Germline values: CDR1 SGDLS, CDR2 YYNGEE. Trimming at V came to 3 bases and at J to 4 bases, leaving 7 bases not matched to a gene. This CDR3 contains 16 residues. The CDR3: CASSATSGISPDTQYF. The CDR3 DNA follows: TGTGCCAGCAGCGCGACTAGCGGGATTAGTCCAGATACGCAGTATTTT.

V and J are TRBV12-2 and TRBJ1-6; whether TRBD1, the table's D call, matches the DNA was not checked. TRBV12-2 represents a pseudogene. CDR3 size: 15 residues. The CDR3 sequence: CASRLLWGRNSPLHF. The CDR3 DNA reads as TGTGCAAGTCGCTTATTATGGGGCCGGAATTCACCCCTCCACTTT.

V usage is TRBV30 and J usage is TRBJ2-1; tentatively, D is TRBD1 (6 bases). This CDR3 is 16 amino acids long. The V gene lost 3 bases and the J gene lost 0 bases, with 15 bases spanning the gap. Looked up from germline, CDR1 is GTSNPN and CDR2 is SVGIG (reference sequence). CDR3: CAWSDQGFVSYNEQFF. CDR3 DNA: TGTGCCTGGAGCGACCAGGGGTTTGTCTCCTACAATGAGCAGTTCTTC.

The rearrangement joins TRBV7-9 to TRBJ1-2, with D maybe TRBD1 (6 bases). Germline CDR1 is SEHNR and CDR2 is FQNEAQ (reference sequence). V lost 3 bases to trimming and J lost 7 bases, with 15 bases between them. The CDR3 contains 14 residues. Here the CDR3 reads CASSFGSTGTGYTF. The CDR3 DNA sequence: TGTGCCAGCAGCTTCGGATCCACAGGGACTGGCTACACCTTC.

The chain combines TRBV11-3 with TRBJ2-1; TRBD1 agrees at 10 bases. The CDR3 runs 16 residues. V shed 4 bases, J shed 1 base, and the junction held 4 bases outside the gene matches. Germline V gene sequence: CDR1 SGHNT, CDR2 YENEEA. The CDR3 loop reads CASSSGTGDSYNEQFF. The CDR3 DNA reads TGTGCCAGCAGCTCAGGGACAGGGGATTCCTACAATGAGCAGTTCTTC.

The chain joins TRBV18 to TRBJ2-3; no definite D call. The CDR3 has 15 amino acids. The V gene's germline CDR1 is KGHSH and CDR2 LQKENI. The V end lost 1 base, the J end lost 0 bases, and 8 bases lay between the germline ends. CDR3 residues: CASSPRQTSTDTQYF. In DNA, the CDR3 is TGTGCCAGCTCACCACGGCAGACTAGCACAGATACGCAGTATTTT.

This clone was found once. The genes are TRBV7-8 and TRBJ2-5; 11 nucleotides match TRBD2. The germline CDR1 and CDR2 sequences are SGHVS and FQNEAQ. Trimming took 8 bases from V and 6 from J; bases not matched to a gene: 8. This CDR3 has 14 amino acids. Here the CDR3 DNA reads TGTGCCAGCCAGTATAGCGGGAGGGCAAAGACCCAGTACTTC. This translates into CASQYSGRAKTQYF. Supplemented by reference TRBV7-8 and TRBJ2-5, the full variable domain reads GAGVSQSPRYKVAKRGQDVALRCDPISGHVSLFWYQQALGQGPEFLTYFQNEAQLDKSGLPSDRFFAERPEGSVSTLKIQRTQQEDSAVYLCASQYSGRAKTQYFGPGTRLLVL.

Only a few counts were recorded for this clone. CDR3 protein: CASTRDGTLYEQYF. As DNA, the CDR3 is TGTGCCAGCACCCGGGACGGGACACTCTACGAGCAGTACTTC. The chain recombines TRBV6-5 with TRBJ2-7; D might be TRBD1 (6 bases). Per germline, CDR1 MNHEY and CDR2 SVGAGI. The CDR3 runs 14 residues. Trimming took off 7 bases at V and 3 bases at J, with 16 bases between the two ends.

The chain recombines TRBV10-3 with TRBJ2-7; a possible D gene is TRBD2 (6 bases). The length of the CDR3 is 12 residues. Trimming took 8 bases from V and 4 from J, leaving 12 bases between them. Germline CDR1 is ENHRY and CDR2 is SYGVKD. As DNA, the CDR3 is TGTGCCATCGGGGAGGTCCCTTACGAGCAGTACTTC. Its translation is CAIGEVPYEQYF.

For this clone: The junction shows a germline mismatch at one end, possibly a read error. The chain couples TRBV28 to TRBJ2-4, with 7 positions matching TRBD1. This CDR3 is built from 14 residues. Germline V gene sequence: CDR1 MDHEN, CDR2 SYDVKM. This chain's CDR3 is CASSSSGTVIRPGF. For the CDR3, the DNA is TGTGCCAGCAGTTCTTCCGGGACAGTAATTAGGCCGGGATTC.

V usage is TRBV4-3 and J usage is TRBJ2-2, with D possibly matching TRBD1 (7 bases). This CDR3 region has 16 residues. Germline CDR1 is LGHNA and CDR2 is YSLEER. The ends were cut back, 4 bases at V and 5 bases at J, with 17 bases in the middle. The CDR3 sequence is CASSRDSRAGTGELFF. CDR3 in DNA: TGCGCCAGCAGCCGGGACAGCCGGGCGGGAACCGGGGAGCTGTTTTTT.

The CDR3: CASSGASGYTDTQYF. For the CDR3, the DNA is TGTGCCAGCAGTGGGGCTAGCGGATACACAGATACGCAGTATTTT. The chain links TRBV25-1 to TRBJ2-3; the match to TRBD2 covers 7 bases. The V gene's germline CDR1 is MGHDK and CDR2 SYGVNS. Germline trimming cut 4 bases from V and 2 bases from J; bases unmatched to any gene: 6. The CDR3 has 15 residues.

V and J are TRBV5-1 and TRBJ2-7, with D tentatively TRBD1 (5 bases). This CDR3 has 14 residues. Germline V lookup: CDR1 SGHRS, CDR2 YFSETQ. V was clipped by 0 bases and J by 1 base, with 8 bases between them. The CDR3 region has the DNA TGCGCCAGCAGCTTGGCGGCAGGGTCCTACGAGCAGTACTTC. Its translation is CASSLAAGSYEQYF.

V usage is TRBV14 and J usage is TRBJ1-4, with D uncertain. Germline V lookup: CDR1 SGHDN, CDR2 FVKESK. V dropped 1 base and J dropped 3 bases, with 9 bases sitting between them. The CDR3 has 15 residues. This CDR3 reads CASSQVGWANEKLFF. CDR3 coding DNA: TGTGCCAGCAGCCAAGTCGGGTGGGCTAATGAAAAACTGTTTTTT.

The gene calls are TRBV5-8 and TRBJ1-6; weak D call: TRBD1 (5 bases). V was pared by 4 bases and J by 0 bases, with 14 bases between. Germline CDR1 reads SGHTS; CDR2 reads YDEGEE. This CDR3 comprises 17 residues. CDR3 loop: CASSQIYRSSYNSPLHF. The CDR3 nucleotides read TGTGCCAGCAGCCAAATTTACAGGAGCTCCTATAATTCACCCCTCCACTTT.

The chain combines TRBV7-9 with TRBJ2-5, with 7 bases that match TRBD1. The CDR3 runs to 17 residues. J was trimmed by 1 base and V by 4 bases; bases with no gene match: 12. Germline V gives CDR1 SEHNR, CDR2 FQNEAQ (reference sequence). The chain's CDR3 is CASSSTSRNRGQETQYF. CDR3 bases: TGTGCCAGCAGCTCCACCTCCCGAAACAGGGGCCAAGAGACCCAGTACTTC.